This TCR beta chain was identified during a study of regulatory T cells in long-lasting Graves disease. Ten or more counts support this clonotype. For TCR beta, libraries came from iRepertoire HTBI primers and Arm-PCR of CDR3 regions. One entry per CDR3 protein, called by TCRdb with MiXCR from the multiplex PCR reads. This table has 300,000 to 400,000 distinct CDR3 sequences, approximately 15% appearing once. As to time point: newly diagnosed GD, antithyroid drugs for less than 3 months. PBMC-extracted RNA yielded the TCR library. In this cohort, patients came from an endocrinology department located in Xi'an, China. The CDR3 has 16 residues. CDR1 and CDR2 from the germline V gene are SGHAT and FQDESV (reference sequence). Between the trimmed V and J ends, which lost 2 bases and 2 bases, there was a span of 12 bases. These data also formed part of another study, on T cells in Graves' hyperthyroidism and ophthalmopathy. From that study: Patients were aged 18 to 65, had disease duration under 2 months, and had newly diagnosed hyperthyroidism. Diagnosing involved the use of clinical symptoms, serum thyroxine and TRAb, thyroid ultrasound and orbital computed tomography. Model-based prediction identified ophthalmopathy a median 6.5 months prior to its onset.

The sequencing here drew on peripheral blood mononuclear cells (PBMCs), taken at new diagnosis, from a patient treated with antithyroid drugs. The chain combines TRBV11-1 with TRBJ2-2; maybe TRBD1 (5 bases). The clonotype originates from a man in his forties or fifties with Graves disease. This CDR3 is CASSLRKDTNTGELFF. DNA of the CDR3: TGTGCCAGCAGCTTACGAAAGGACACCAACACCGGGGAGCTGTTTTTT.